This T cell receptor beta chain was recorded in a study of breast tumors, draining lymph nodes, adjacent tissues. On this clonotype: Its cognate antigen is unknown. This CDR3 fails to terminate in the conserved phenylalanine or tryptophan, so it likely reflects a read error.

The germline gives CDR1 DFQATT, CDR2 SNEGSKA (reference sequence). The ends lost 6 bases at V and 12 bases at J; junction bases unmatched: 15. CDR3 size: 14 residues. General study points: Data fit most tumor T cells coming from lymph node, expanding in tumor. Tumor repertoires ranked between lymph nodes and nontumor tissue in diversity, with V and J gene preferences.

TCRdb reprocessed the multiplex PCR reads via MiXCR and lists one record per CDR3 protein. The table has 60,000 to 65,000 distinct CDR3 sequences, around 52% seen once. The clonotype comes from a female donor with breast cancer. Some clones in this sample may be carry-over from other donors' samples. Sequencing used breast tumor tissue. The chain has TRBV20-1 and TRBJ2-1, with 9 bases matching TRBD2. CDR3 region: CSALKAGGPGGQFL. For the CDR3, the DNA is TGCAGTGCCCTGAAGGCGGGGGGGCCGGGTGGGCAGTTCCTC.